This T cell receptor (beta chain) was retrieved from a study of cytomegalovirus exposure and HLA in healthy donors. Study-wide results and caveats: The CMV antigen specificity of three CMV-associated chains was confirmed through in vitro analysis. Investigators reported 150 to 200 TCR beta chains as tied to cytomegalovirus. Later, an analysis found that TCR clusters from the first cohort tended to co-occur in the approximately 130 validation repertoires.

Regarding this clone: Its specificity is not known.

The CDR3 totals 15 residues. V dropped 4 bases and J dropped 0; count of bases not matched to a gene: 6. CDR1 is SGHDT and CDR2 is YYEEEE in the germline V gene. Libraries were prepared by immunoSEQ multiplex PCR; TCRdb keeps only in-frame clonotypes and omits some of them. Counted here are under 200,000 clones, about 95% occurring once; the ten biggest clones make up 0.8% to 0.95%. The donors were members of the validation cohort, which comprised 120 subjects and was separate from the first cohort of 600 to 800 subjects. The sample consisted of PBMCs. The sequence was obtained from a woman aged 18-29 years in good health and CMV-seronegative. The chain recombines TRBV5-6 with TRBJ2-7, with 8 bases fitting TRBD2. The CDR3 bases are TGTGCCAGCAGCCCCTCAGCGGGGGTCTCCTACGAGCAGTACTTC. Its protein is CASSPSAGVSYEQYF.